The T cell receptor (beta chain) described here comes from a study of vaccination effects on CD4 cells after COVID-19. Germline assignment: CDR1 KGHSH and CDR2 LQKENI. This CDR3 region has 17 residues. Trimming stripped 0 bases from V and 3 bases from J, with 12 bases between. Having been cultured for roughly 10 days, the cells underwent CD4+ T cell isolation. Of the BNT162b2 and mRNA-1273 vaccines, participants received two doses of one or the other. Vaccine recipients, nucleocapsid antibody negative, had no prior SARS-CoV-2 infection. The table came from immunoSEQ multiplex PCR; TCRdb's copy has only in-frame clones and leaves some out. The sample shows about 47,000 clones, roughly two thirds of them seen only once. This clone showed up just a few times. As yet, its antigen is unknown.

The sequencing here drew on CD4+ T cells from PBMCs cultured without peptide, taken after COVID-19 vaccination. This chain uses TRBV18 with TRBJ1-6; D is unresolved. The clonotype was recovered from a human donor who received a COVID-19 vaccine. CDR3: CASSPPIHVGYNSPLHF. The DNA for the CDR3 is TGTGCCAGCTCACCACCGATCCACGTAGGCTATAATTCACCCCTCCACTTT.